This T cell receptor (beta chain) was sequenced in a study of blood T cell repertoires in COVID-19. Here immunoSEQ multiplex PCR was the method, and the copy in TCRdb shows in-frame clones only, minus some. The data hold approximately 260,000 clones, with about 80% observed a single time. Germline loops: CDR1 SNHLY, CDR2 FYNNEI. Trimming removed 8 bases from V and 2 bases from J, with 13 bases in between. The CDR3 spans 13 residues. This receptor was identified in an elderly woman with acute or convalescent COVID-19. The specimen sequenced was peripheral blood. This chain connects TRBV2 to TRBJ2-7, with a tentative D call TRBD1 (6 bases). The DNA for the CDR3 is TGTGCCAGCGGTCAGAAGGGGGCCTACGAGCAGTACTTC. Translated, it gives CASGQKGAYEQYF.